The rows below give T cell receptor beta chains drawn from one sample of a study of cytomegalovirus exposure and HLA in healthy donors. Only in-frame clones appear in the TCRdb table, and some are missing; sequencing was by immunoSEQ multiplex PCR. The data contain some 130,000 clones, 55% to 80% of them singletons. The sequenced material came from PBMCs. The receptors stem from a woman aged 35 to 49 in good health and CMV-seronegative. CDR3s include the opening cysteine and the closing phenylalanine or tryptophan. The D gene is left open where the match is weak. Some rows have no size entry. The others give once, few or many, or a class for an expanded clone.

clone_size	d_call	j_call	v_call	cdr3_nt	cdr3_aa
-	-	TRBJ1-2	TRBV4-2	TGTGCCAGCAGCCAAGACAGGGGATCGAACTATGGCTACACCTTC	CASSQDRGSNYGYTF
-	TRBD1	TRBJ1-2	TRBV14	TGTGCCAGCAGCCAATGGACAGGGGATGGCTACACCTTC	CASSQWTGDGYTF
few	-	TRBJ1-1	TRBV4-1	TGCGCCAGCAGCCAGGACAGTGGGGAACTAAACACTGAAGCTTTCTTT	CASSQDSGELNTEAFF
few	TRBD1	TRBJ1-1	TRBV4-1	TGCGCCAGCAGCCCTTTCGGGACAGGGGTTAACACTGAAGCTTTCTTT	CASSPFGTGVNTEAFF
-	-	TRBJ1-5	TRBV19	TGTGCCAGTGGGAGGGATAGCAATCAGCCCCAGCATTTT	CASGRDSNQPQHF
-	-	TRBJ2-3	TRBV19	TGTGCCAGCCGCCGGGACTTTAGCACAGATACGCAGTATTTT	CASRRDFSTDTQYF
few	TRBD2	TRBJ2-3	TRBV6-4	TGTGCCAGCAGTGGGACTAGCGGGGGCACAGATACGCAGTATTTT	CASSGTSGGTDTQYF
few	-	TRBJ1-2	TRBV6-5	TGTGCCAGCAGTTACAACAGGGCCGGCGGCTACACCTTC	CASSYNRAGGYTF
-	TRBD1	TRBJ1-1	TRBV29-1	TGCAGCGCGGGACAGGGAAACACTGAAGCTTTCTTT	CSAGQGNTEAFF
-	TRBD2	TRBJ2-3	TRBV7-9	TGTGCCAGCAGCTCACTCCGGGGGGTCACAGATACGCAGTATTTT	CASSSLRGVTDTQYF
-	-	TRBJ1-3	TRBV14	TGTGCCAGCAGCCACCAGGGGATTAGCTCTGGAAACACCATATATTTT	CASSHQGISSGNTIYF